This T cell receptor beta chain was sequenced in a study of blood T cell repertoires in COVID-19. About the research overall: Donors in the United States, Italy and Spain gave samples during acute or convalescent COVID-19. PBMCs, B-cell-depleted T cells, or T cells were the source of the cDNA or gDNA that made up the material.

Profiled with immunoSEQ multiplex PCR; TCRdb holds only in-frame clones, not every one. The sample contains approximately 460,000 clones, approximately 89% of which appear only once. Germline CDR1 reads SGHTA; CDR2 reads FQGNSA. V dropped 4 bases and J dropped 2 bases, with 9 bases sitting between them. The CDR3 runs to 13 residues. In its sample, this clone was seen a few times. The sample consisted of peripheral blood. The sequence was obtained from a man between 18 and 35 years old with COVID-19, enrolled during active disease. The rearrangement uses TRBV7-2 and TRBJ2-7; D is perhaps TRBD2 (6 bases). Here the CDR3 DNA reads TGTGCCAGCAGCTCGACTAGTACCTACGAGCAGTACTTC. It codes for CASSSTSTYEQYF. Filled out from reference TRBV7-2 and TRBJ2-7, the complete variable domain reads GAGVSQSPSNKVTEKGKDVELRCDPISGHTALYWYRQSLGQGLEFLIYFQGNSAPDKSGLPSDRFSAERTGGSVSTLTIQRTQQEDSAVYLCASSSTSTYEQYFGPGTRLTVT.